These 5 T cell receptor beta chains share one sample of origin, sequenced in a study of cytomegalovirus exposure and HLA in healthy donors. PCR employed 60 Vbeta and 13 Jbeta primers. TCRdb keeps only in-frame clones here, not all; method: immunoSEQ multiplex PCR. The sample yields approximately 130,000 clones, about 86% seen once. Material: PBMCs. Every receptor here comes from a woman aged 25 to 39 in good health and CMV-seronegative.

The V gene is TRBV5-4, the J gene TRBJ2-3; 7 positions match TRBD2. Trimming cost V 1 base and J 5 bases; bases outside gene matches: 7. This CDR3 comprises 15 residues. Germline V CDR1 and CDR2: SGHNT, YYREEE (reference sequence). The CDR3 sequence is CASSLPGGRGDTQYF. The CDR3 DNA follows: TGTGCCAGCAGCTTGCCGGGGGGTCGTGGAGATACGCAGTATTTT.

This sequence joins TRBV27 and TRBJ2-3; D gene unclear. The CDR3 has 11 amino acids. Deletions cut 5 bases from V and 2 bases from J, with 2 bases between. Looked up from germline, CDR1 is MNHEY and CDR2 is SMNVEV (reference sequence). In nucleotides, the CDR3 is TGTGCCAGCAGTCACACAGATACGCAGTATTTT. Amino acid sequence: CASSHTDTQYF.

The chain uses TRBV19 and TRBJ1-2, with D perhaps matching TRBD1 (5 bases). The CDR3 length is 19 residues. The germline gives CDR1 LNHDA, CDR2 SQIVND (reference sequence). V was clipped by 6 bases and J by 3 bases, with 29 bases between them. For the CDR3, the DNA is TGTGCCAGTAGCGTGAACAATCGGCTGGGGCAGTATGATCACTATGGCTACACCTTC. It codes for CASSVNNRLGQYDHYGYTF.

The sample holds a few counts of this clone. This chain links TRBV6-5 with TRBJ1-6; D not resolved. In germline, CDR1 is MNHEY, CDR2 SVGAGI. This CDR3 is 14 amino acids long. V lost 8 bases to trimming and J lost 0 bases, with 8 bases between them. The CDR3 loop reads CASGVGSYNSPLHF. Written as DNA, the CDR3 is TGTGCCAGCGGAGTTGGCTCCTATAATTCACCCCTCCACTTT.

This clone was found once. The chain couples TRBV27 to TRBJ1-5; unclear D gene. CDR3 size: 14 residues. V shed 4 bases and J shed 5 bases, with 12 bases lying between them. Per germline, CDR1 MNHEY and CDR2 SMNVEV (reference sequence). The chain's CDR3 is CASSSLGQYQPQHF. In DNA form, the CDR3 reads TGTGCCAGCAGTTCCCTTGGCCAATATCAGCCCCAGCATTTT.